This T cell receptor (beta chain) is drawn from a study of identical twins. Whole-study results and caveats: Where out-of-frame alpha sequences were twin-shared, they showed excess low generation probability.

Concerning this clonotype: The antigen is undetermined.

The V gene's germline CDR1 is LNHNV and CDR2 YYDKDF (reference sequence). CDR3 size: 11 residues. V shed 2 bases and J shed 5 bases, with 2 bases lying between them. Through template switching, a universal primer site was introduced, and the cDNA contained unique molecular identifiers. Each CDR3 protein gets one entry after TCRdb re-called the 5' RACE reads with MiXCR. This table has roughly 570,000 distinct CDR3 sequences, 9.6% appearing once. These data were also filed under a second study, of yellow fever vaccine responses in identical twins.

The specimen sequenced was PBMCs. The sequence came from a woman in her late teens or twenties in good health. The chain links TRBV15 to TRBJ2-3; D unclear. CDR3 amino acids: CATSRRDTQYF. The CDR3 DNA reads as TGTGCCACCAGCAGAAGAGATACGCAGTATTTT.